This T cell receptor (beta chain) was retrieved from a study of shared clonotypes between healthy human individuals. Germline V gene data show CDR1 as SGHDT and CDR2 as YYEEEE. V shed 1 base and J shed 4 bases, with 9 bases lying between them. CDR3 length equals 14 residues. Authors' analysis steps: There were no quality scores in the junction-only immunoSEQ sequences, so filtering differed. Sequencing used immunoSEQ multiplex PCR; TCRdb keeps in-frame clones, though not all of them. V and J calls and clone size come straight from that table; D and trimming were deduced from the DNA. The sample has about 340,000 clones, 70% to 75% seen once.

The source material was memory CD4+ T cells sorted from blood. Subset defined: CD45RA-negative fraction. This chain connects TRBV5-6 to TRBJ1-5; unclear D gene. This sequence was found in a man aged 25 to 40 in good health. In nucleotides, the CDR3 is TGTGCCAGCAGCTTGTTCGGGTGGAATCAGCCCCAGCATTTT. As protein: CASSLFGWNQPQHF.